A single sample gave rise to the 5 T cell receptor beta chains below, sequenced in a study of T-cell memory formation after mild COVID-19 (dated by TCRdb to about 2021). The library relied on 5' RACE. The sample was run on an Illumina NovaSeq 6000. TCRdb itself trimmed the public reads at Q25 with fastp, ran MiXCR and retained productive beta chains. Each entry is one CDR3 protein sequence, shown with its most common DNA and genes. A total of fewer than 40,000 distinct CDR3 sequences appear in this sample, roughly 7.5% of them only once. Together, the top ten hold approximately 28% of the sample. Sequencing input: PBMCs or a T cell subset sorted from them (not recorded which). The receptors come from a young man who had mild COVID-19 (a few samples of this study predate the infection). The sample titles of this study are shuffled in the database, so cell type and time point are left out; the donor was told from shared clones.

There are a few counts of this clonotype. V is TRBV5-1 and J is TRBJ2-1; tentative D call: TRBD2 (6 bases). The V gene's germline CDR1 is SGHRS and CDR2 YFSETQ. CDR3 length equals 17 residues. V gave up 0 bases and J gave up 7 bases, with 20 bases separating them. CDR3 loop: CASSLAGGGIGRNEQFF. CDR3 nucleotide sequence: TGCGCCAGCAGCTTGGCCGGTGGCGGGATTGGCCGAAATGAGCAGTTCTTC.

Many counts were recorded for this clonotype. The rearrangement links TRBV12-3 or TRBV12-4 to TRBJ2-7; 7 positions match TRBD2. This CDR3 spans 12 amino acids. V trimming: 9 bases; J trimming: 3 bases; junction bases outside the gene matches: 5. This CDR3 reads CASWGGGYEQYF. CDR3 DNA: TGTGCCAGTTGGGGGGGAGGCTACGAGCAGTACTTC.

At least ten counts were recorded for this clonotype. As DNA, the CDR3 is TGTGCCAGCAGCATAACCGGGACAGGGTCAAGTGGCTACACCTTC. Its translation: CASSITGTGSSGYTF. The gene calls are TRBV7-2 and TRBJ1-2, with 9 bases aligning to TRBD1. The CDR3 sequence is 15 residues long. Germline-derived CDR1 and CDR2 are SGHTA and FQGNSA. With 5 bases clipped from V and 7 bases from J, the junction kept 11 bases outside the gene matches.

The table lists this clonotype with many counts. The V and J genes are TRBV20-1 and TRBJ2-5, with TRBD2 as a possible D gene (5 bases). The germline CDR1 and CDR2 sequences are DFQATT and SNEGSKA (reference sequence). With 3 bases removed from V and 5 bases from J, the gap between germline ends came to 16 bases. This CDR3 is 14 amino acids long. This chain's CDR3 is CSASTGLVWETQYF. DNA of the CDR3: TGCAGTGCTAGTACGGGGTTGGTGTGGGAGACCCAGTACTTC.

This clonotype was seen a few times. The J gene is TRBJ1-4, the V gene TRBV6-5, with 8 bases fitting TRBD1. Germline V gene sequence: CDR1 MNHEY, CDR2 SVGAGI. The trim removed 5 bases at V and 8 bases at J, leaving 7 bases unmatched. The CDR3 length is 14 residues. CDR3 sequence reads: CASSRTGSDEKLFF. The CDR3 DNA reads as TGTGCCAGCAGTCGGACAGGGTCAGACGAAAAACTGTTTTTT.